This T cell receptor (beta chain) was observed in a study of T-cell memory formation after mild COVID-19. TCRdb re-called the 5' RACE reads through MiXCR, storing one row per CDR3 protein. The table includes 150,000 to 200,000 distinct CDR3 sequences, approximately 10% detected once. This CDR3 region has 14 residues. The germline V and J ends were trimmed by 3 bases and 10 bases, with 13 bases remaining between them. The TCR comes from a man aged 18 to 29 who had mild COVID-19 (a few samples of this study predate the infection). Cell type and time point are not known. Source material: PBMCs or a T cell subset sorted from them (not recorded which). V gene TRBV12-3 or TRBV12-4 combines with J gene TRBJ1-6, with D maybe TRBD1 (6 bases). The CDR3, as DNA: TGTGCCAGCAGTTTGGGCAGGGGAAGGTCACCCCTCCACTTT. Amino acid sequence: CASSLGRGRSPLHF.